These 31 T cell receptor beta chains originate from one sample sequenced in a study of T cells in Graves' hyperthyroidism and ophthalmopathy. Researchers took RNA transcripts and amplified the TCR beta CDR3 regions from them. The HTBI set primed first-round TCR CDR3 RT-PCR. TCRdb re-called the multiplex PCR reads through MiXCR, storing one row per CDR3 protein. The sample records some 560,000 distinct CDR3 sequences, about 14% being singletons. Sequencing was performed on blood. Every receptor here comes from a woman aged 40-49 years with Graves' hyperthyroidism.

This chain connects TRBV27 to TRBJ1-3; the D is unclear. Per the germline V gene, CDR1 is MNHEY and CDR2 is SMNVEV (reference sequence). The CDR3 is made up of 15 amino acids. Trimming stripped 4 bases from V and 0 bases from J, with 10 bases between. Written as DNA, the CDR3 is TGTGCCAGCAGTTCTGCGGGATTCTCTGGAAACACCATATATTTT. It codes for CASSSAGFSGNTIYF.

This clonotype was picked up many times. The V and J genes are TRBV27 and TRBJ2-2, with 11 bases identical to TRBD2. This CDR3 is 18 amino acids long. Germline V gives CDR1 MNHEY, CDR2 SMNVEV (reference sequence). V shed 6 bases and J 6 bases; nucleotides not matched to a gene: 15. CDR3 amino acids: CASRPGLAVRGLSGELFF. The CDR3 DNA follows: TGTGCCAGCAGGCCGGGACTAGCGGTTCGTGGGCTTTCCGGGGAGCTGTTTTTT.

Ten or more counts support this clonotype. The chain links TRBV5-6 to TRBJ2-7, with 11 bases fitting TRBD1. This CDR3 is built from 15 residues. Trimming removed 4 bases from V and 3 bases from J; junction bases left unmatched: 6. Germline CDR1 reads SGHDT; CDR2 reads YYEEEE. The CDR3 sequence is CASSAGTGGYYEQYF. The CDR3 DNA is TGTGCCAGCAGCGCAGGGACAGGGGGATACTACGAGCAGTACTTC.

V gene TRBV20-1 combines with J gene TRBJ2-6; D perhaps matches TRBD1 (5 bases). The CDR3 consists of 17 residues. Trimming removed 2 bases at V and 0 bases at J, with 14 bases between. Germline V gene lookup returns CDR1 DFQATT and CDR2 SNEGSKA (reference sequence). This chain's CDR3 is CSARFRDSSSGANVLTF. CDR3 nucleotide sequence: TGCAGTGCTAGATTCCGAGACAGCAGCTCTGGGGCCAACGTCCTGACTTTC.

Ten or more counts support this clonotype. The DNA for the CDR3 is TGCAGTGCTATCCTTTTGTTGGCGGGAGGCACAGATACGCAGTATTTT. It is translated as CSAILLLAGGTDTQYF. V usage is TRBV20-1 and J usage is TRBJ2-3, with 7 bases matching TRBD2. Germline CDR1 reads DFQATT; CDR2 reads SNEGSKA (reference sequence). There are 16 residues in the CDR3. With V trimmed by 4 bases and J by 1 base, 11 bases remained unmatched.

The V and J genes are TRBV6-5 and TRBJ2-1; D might be TRBD1 or TRBD2, each matching 5 bases. The germline V and J ends were trimmed by 2 bases and 9 bases, with 11 bases remaining between them. CDR1 MNHEY and CDR2 SVGAGI come from the germline V gene. The CDR3 covers 13 residues. The CDR3 region has the DNA TGTGCCAGCAGTTACCCTGGGGACCCTGAGCAGTTCTTC. Amino acids: CASSYPGDPEQFF.

The sample holds many counts of this clonotype. CDR3 amino acids: CASSDNRRTEAFF. The CDR3 DNA is TGTGCCAGCAGTGATAACAGGAGGACTGAAGCTTTCTTT. The chain carries TRBV2 and TRBJ1-1; D possibly corresponds to TRBD1 (5 bases). Trimming removed 3 bases at V and 5 bases at J, with 10 bases between. Germline V gene data show CDR1 as SNHLY and CDR2 as FYNNEI. This CDR3 has 13 amino acids.

As regards this clonotype: A much larger clonotype is one base distant, so this may be a read error. The conserved final phenylalanine or tryptophan is absent from the CDR3, which likely points to a read error. V and J are TRBV4-1 and TRBJ2-7; D remains ambiguous. V lost 4 bases, J lost 2 bases, and 9 bases lay in between. The CDR3 is made up of 13 amino acids. Germline V gene lookup returns CDR1 MGHRA and CDR2 YSYEKL. This chain's CDR3 is CASSPYGAYEQYL. The CDR3 nucleotides are TGCGCCAGCAGCCCCTATGGGGCCTACGAGCAGTACTTA.

This clonotype appeared many times. The J gene is TRBJ2-7, the V gene TRBV28, with D unresolved. The CDR3 length is 12 residues. The V gene lost 4 bases and the J gene lost 7 bases, with 11 bases spanning the gap. The germline V gene encodes CDR1 MDHEN and CDR2 SYDVKM. CDR3 nucleotides: TGTGCCAGCAGTTCCTACCAGGTTGAGCAGTACTTC. Protein: CASSSYQVEQYF. Full variable domain (missing parts from reference TRBV28 and TRBJ2-7): DVKVTQSSRYLVKRTGEKVFLECVQDMDHENMFWYRQDPGLGLRLIYFSYDVKMKEKGDIPEGYSVSREKKERFSLILESASTNQTSMYLCASSSYQVEQYFGPGTRLTVT.

This clonotype was counted at least ten times. This chain connects TRBV20-1 to TRBJ2-7; 7 bases match TRBD2. Trimming at V came to 3 bases and at J to 4 bases, leaving 12 bases not matched to a gene. The CDR3 is made up of 15 amino acids. CDR1 is DFQATT, CDR2 SNEGSKA, per germline (reference sequence). CDR3 nucleotide sequence: TGCAGTGCTAGTTCAACCAGCGGGACCAGTTACGAGCAGTACTTC. Protein sequence: CSASSTSGTSYEQYF.

Details on this clonotype: A single base separates this from a much larger clone, so it may be a read error. The chain carries TRBV5-1 and TRBJ2-4, with D possibly TRBD2 on 6 matching bases. The CDR3 sequence is 16 residues long. V was clipped by 1 base and J by 2 bases, with 13 bases between them. Germline CDR1 reads SGHRS; CDR2 reads YFSETQ. CDR3 coding DNA: TGCGCCAGCAGCTTGAGGGGACGGGGGACCAAAAACATTCAGTACTTC. It specifies CASSLRGRGTKNIQYF.

This clonotype was recorded many times. This rearrangement joins TRBV6-1 to TRBJ2-3; tentative D call: TRBD1 (5 bases). CDR1 is MNHNS and CDR2 is SASEGT in the germline V gene. This CDR3 has 15 residues. Trimming took 2 bases from V and 3 from J, leaving 12 bases between them. CDR3 sequence (DNA): TGTGCCAGCAGTGAACCAGGGTGGGGAACAGATACGCAGTATTTT. Protein sequence: CASSEPGWGTDTQYF.

In its sample, this clonotype was seen many times. This chain connects TRBV29-1 to TRBJ2-7; D ambiguous. Germline V gene data show CDR1 as SQVTM and CDR2 as ANQGSEA. Trimming left V 2 bases short and J 6 bases short, with 11 bases between. This CDR3 spans 12 amino acids. The chain's CDR3 is CSVEWVGREQYF. The CDR3 DNA sequence: TGCAGCGTTGAATGGGTCGGCCGCGAGCAGTACTTC.

Many counts were recorded for this clonotype. The chain joins TRBV20-1 to TRBJ2-5; 10 nucleotides align to TRBD2. The CDR3 runs 18 residues. With V trimmed by 4 bases and J by 2 bases, 16 bases remained unmatched. Germline loops: CDR1 DFQATT, CDR2 SNEGSKA (reference sequence). The CDR3 coding sequence is TGCAGTGCTAATCCACTCCTTCGGACTAGCGGACTTCAAGAGACCCAGTACTTC. Amino acid sequence: CSANPLLRTSGLQETQYF.

This clonotype was counted ten times or more. This chain joins TRBV28 and TRBJ2-7, with D unclear. V lost 6 bases, J lost 5 bases, and 14 bases lay in between. This CDR3 is 13 amino acids long. Germline lookup yields CDR1 MDHEN and CDR2 SYDVKM. For the CDR3, the DNA is TGTGCCAGCAGGACCGGGCCGGACGACGAGCAGTACTTC. It yields the protein CASRTGPDDEQYF.

This clonotype came up many times. The chain employs TRBV18 and TRBJ2-1; 8 bases agree with TRBD1. Germline CDR1 is KGHSH and CDR2 is LQKENI. The CDR3 extends over 13 amino acids. Trimming at V came to 5 bases and at J to 8 bases, leaving 5 bases not matched to a gene. As DNA, the CDR3 is TGTGCCAGCTCATCAAGACAGGGGTATGAGCAGTTCTTC. This sequence encodes CASSSRQGYEQFF.

This clonotype was seen only a few times. This chain connects TRBV30 to TRBJ2-1; D not resolved. This CDR3 comprises 14 residues. CDR1 GTSNPN and CDR2 SVGIG come from the germline V gene (reference sequence). V was clipped by 2 bases and J by 8 bases, with 16 bases between them. CDR3 nucleotides: TGTGCCTGGAGTTTGCGACTGACATCCGATGAGCAGTTCTTC. It translates to CAWSLRLTSDEQFF.

In its sample, this clonotype was seen many times. The gene calls are TRBV6-1 and TRBJ2-3; weak D call: TRBD2 (5 bases). Trimming cost V 8 bases and J 6 bases, with 15 bases left between them. The CDR3 runs 13 residues. Germline V gene data show CDR1 as MNHNS and CDR2 as SASEGT. In DNA, the CDR3 is TGTGCCAGCGGACTTGTTATATTGGATACGCAGTATTTT. Residues: CASGLVILDTQYF.

This clonotype was observed many times. The V and J genes are TRBV20-1 and TRBJ1-1; 8 bases agree with TRBD1. This CDR3 region has 13 residues. Looked up from germline, CDR1 is DFQATT and CDR2 is SNEGSKA (reference sequence). V was clipped by 5 bases and J by 2 bases; unmatched bases: 4. The CDR3 DNA is TGCAGTGCTGAGGGACAGGAAAACACTGAAGCTTTCTTT. Its protein product is CSAEGQENTEAFF.

This clonotype came up many times. The rearrangement uses TRBV11-3 and TRBJ1-1, with 7 nucleotides matching TRBD1. CDR1 SGHNT and CDR2 YENEEA come from the germline V gene. The CDR3 length is 17 residues. After removal of 0 bases from V and 0 bases from J, the junction contained 7 bases not matched to a gene. CDR3 in amino acids: CASSLDRTGPMNTEAFF. The DNA for the CDR3 is TGTGCCAGCAGCTTAGATCGGACAGGACCCATGAACACTGAAGCTTTCTTT.

This clonotype has more than one count but fewer than ten. The chain employs TRBV6-4 and TRBJ2-6; D gene uncertain. Trimming pared 7 bases from V and 1 base from J, leaving 8 bases between. CDR1 and CDR2 from the germline V gene are MRHNA and SNTAGT. This CDR3 is built from 14 residues. CDR3: CASKESSGANVLTF. CDR3 in DNA: TGTGCCAGCAAAGAGAGTTCTGGGGCCAACGTCCTGACTTTC.

As regards this clonotype: A much larger clonotype is one base distant, so this may be a read error. This chain links TRBV30 with TRBJ2-5, with 16 positions matching TRBD2. The CDR3 has 13 residues. Per germline, CDR1 GTSNPN and CDR2 SVGIG (reference sequence). The CDR3 DNA is TGTGCCTGGAGCCAAGGGACTAGCGGGAGGGTCCACTTC. Residues: CAWSQGTSGRVHF.

V usage is TRBV19 and J usage is TRBJ2-3, with 15 bases matching TRBD2. From germline, CDR1 is LNHDA and CDR2 SQIVND (reference sequence). There are 17 residues in the CDR3. The junction had 6 bases not matched to a gene; V was cut back by 4 bases and J by 4 bases. The CDR3 DNA reads TGTGCCAGTAGTAGGAACGGACTAGCGGGAGGGGCAGATACGCAGTATTTT. This encodes CASSRNGLAGGADTQYF.

Only a few counts were recorded for this clonotype. This chain uses TRBV4-1 with TRBJ2-1; 13 bases agree with TRBD2. The V segment lost 4 bases and the J segment 4 bases; nucleotides outside the gene matches: 4. CDR3 length equals 16 residues. Germline V gives CDR1 MGHRA, CDR2 YSYEKL. This chain's CDR3 is CASSRPGLAGYNEQFF. In nucleotides, the CDR3 is TGCGCCAGCAGCCGCCCGGGACTAGCGGGATACAATGAGCAGTTCTTC.

The rearrangement joins TRBV2 to TRBJ2-4; D gene uncertain. The V end was cut by 5 bases, the J end by 1 base, with 15 bases between. There are 16 residues in the CDR3. Germline-derived CDR1 and CDR2 are SNHLY and FYNNEI. CDR3: CASSPELRGAKNIQYF. The DNA for the CDR3 is TGTGCCAGCAGTCCCGAGCTCCGTGGGGCCAAAAACATTCAGTACTTC.

This clonotype was observed a handful of times. The rearrangement uses TRBV20-1 and TRBJ1-4; no clear D gene. V lost 5 bases to trimming and J lost 0 bases, with 7 bases between them. Germline V gives CDR1 DFQATT, CDR2 SNEGSKA (reference sequence). This CDR3 has 13 residues. In DNA, the CDR3 is TGCAGTGCTTGGGTTGCAACTAATGAAAAACTGTTTTTT. It specifies CSAWVATNEKLFF.

This clonotype was recorded at least ten times. This chain joins TRBV5-1 and TRBJ1-1, with a weak D call TRBD1 (6 bases). This CDR3 spans 13 amino acids. Trimming removed 0 bases from V and 4 bases from J, with 7 bases in between. Germline-derived CDR1 and CDR2 are SGHRS and YFSETQ. The CDR3 is CASSLEGGTEAFF. The DNA of the CDR3 is TGCGCCAGCAGCTTGGAGGGGGGCACTGAAGCTTTCTTT.

Note on this clonotype: This clone may be a read error of a much larger clone one base away. The chain links TRBV20-1 to TRBJ2-7, with a possible D match to TRBD2 (6 bases). Trimming shortened V by 0 bases and J by 3 bases, and 18 bases separated the two germline ends. Germline CDR1 DFQATT, CDR2 SNEGSKA (reference sequence). The CDR3 has 16 residues. In DNA, the CDR3 is TGCAGTGCTAGAGATCCGGCAGCGGGCCGAAACTACGAGCAGTACTTC. The encoded protein is CSARDPAAGRNYEQYF.

The genes are TRBV19 and TRBJ1-1, with D maybe TRBD1 (6 bases). The CDR3 is made up of 14 amino acids. V was cut by 4 bases and J by 2 bases, with 11 bases left in between. The V gene's germline CDR1 is LNHDA and CDR2 SQIVND (reference sequence). This CDR3 is CASSTGTRNTEAFF. The CDR3 DNA follows: TGTGCCAGTAGTACCGGGACACGCAACACTGAAGCTTTCTTT.

The table lists this clonotype with many counts. This rearrangement joins TRBV2 to TRBJ1-5; no firm D call. The V end lost 1 base, the J end lost 6 bases, and 13 bases lay between the germline ends. CDR3 length equals 15 residues. CDR1 is SNHLY, CDR2 FYNNEI, per germline. CDR3 in amino acids: CASSEGGSLRQPQHF. DNA of the CDR3: TGTGCCAGCAGTGAAGGCGGGTCCCTTCGTCAGCCCCAGCATTTT. The full variable domain, its missing parts supplied by reference TRBV2 and TRBJ1-5, is EPEVTQTPSHQVTQMGQEVILRCVPISNHLYFYWYRQILGQKVEFLVSFYNNEISEKSEIFDDQFSVERPDGSNFTLKIRSTKLEDSAMYFCASSEGGSLRQPQHFGDGTRLSIL.

Turning to this clonotype: A much bigger clone sits one base away, suggesting this may be a read error. The V and J genes are TRBV10-1 and TRBJ2-3; D is unresolved. This CDR3 is built from 14 residues. The germline CDR1 and CDR2 sequences are WNHNN and SYGVQD (reference sequence). CDR3 loop: CAGSDGPSTDTQYF. The DNA of the CDR3 is TGCGCCGGCAGTGACGGCCCCTCCACAGATACGCAGTATTTT.